The 25 T cell receptor beta chains reported below all come from one sample, sequenced in a study of neoadjuvant anti-PD-1 for oral cavity cancer. The protocol was immunoSEQ multiplex PCR, while the TCRdb copy is restricted to in-frame clones and leaves out a portion. The data contain around 60,000 clones, more than 65% of them singletons. Sequencing used PBMCs, obtained before nivolumab (anti-PD-1) treatment. The source is a person aged 35 to 85 with oral cavity squamous cell carcinoma.

This clone appeared once. The rearrangement uses TRBV15 and TRBJ2-7; the D is unclear. Germline CDR1 is LNHNV and CDR2 is YYDKDF (reference sequence). The CDR3 has 12 residues. V was trimmed by 4 bases and J by 6 bases, leaving 10 bases between them. CDR3 region: CATSKLGREQYF. DNA of the CDR3: TGTGCCACCAGCAAGTTGGGCCGCGAGCAGTACTTC.

The rearrangement joins TRBV6-5 to TRBJ1-2; no definite D call. Germline values: CDR1 MNHEY, CDR2 SVGAGI. The V gene lost 5 bases and the J gene lost 10 bases, with 20 bases spanning the gap. The CDR3 runs to 14 residues. The CDR3 nucleotides read TGTGCCAGCAGTCATAATCGGGAAAGGGTCGACTACACCTTC. This gives the protein CASSHNRERVDYTF.

The V and J genes are TRBV7-9 and TRBJ2-2, with 9 nucleotides matching TRBD2. CDR1 is SEHNR, CDR2 FQNEAQ, per germline (reference sequence). This CDR3 comprises 16 residues. Trimming cost V 1 base and J 4 bases; bases outside gene matches: 4. Here the CDR3 reads CASSLGAGGTTGELFF. In DNA, the CDR3 is TGTGCCAGCAGCTTAGGAGCGGGGGGCACCACCGGGGAGCTGTTTTTT.

This clone is termed medium-sized. The genes are TRBV2 and TRBJ1-2; tentatively, D is TRBD1 (6 bases). Germline CDR1 reads SNHLY; CDR2 reads FYNNEI. Trimming stripped 5 bases from V and 7 bases from J, with 20 bases between. This CDR3 region has 15 residues. The DNA for the CDR3 is TGTGCCAGCAGTCAGACCGGGACAAGGGGCGGTGGCTACACCTTC. It codes for CASSQTGTRGGGYTF.

The chain carries TRBV29-1 and TRBJ2-1, with D perhaps TRBD1 (5 bases). Germline V gene lookup returns CDR1 SQVTM and CDR2 ANQGSEA. There are 13 residues in the CDR3. The V end was cut by 7 bases, the J end by 0 bases, with 10 bases between. CDR3: CSAQGDSYNEQFF. The CDR3 bases are TGCAGCGCTCAAGGGGACTCCTACAATGAGCAGTTCTTC.

As for this clone: The junction shows a germline mismatch at one end, possibly a read error. This chain uses TRBV5-6 with TRBJ2-3; tentative D call: TRBD2 (5 bases). The CDR3 is made up of 15 amino acids. Germline values: CDR1 SGHDT, CDR2 YYEEEE. The CDR3 DNA follows: TGTGCCAGCCGCTTACGGGGAGCGCGCACAGATACGCAGTATTTT. Its translation is CASRLRGARTDTQYF.

The chain recombines TRBV29-1 with TRBJ2-7, with a weak D call TRBD1 (5 bases). Germline V CDR1 and CDR2: SQVTM, ANQGSEA. The CDR3 is 12 amino acids. The germline V and J ends were trimmed by 3 bases and 7 bases, with 13 bases remaining between them. The CDR3 reads CSVDPGPGEQYF. The CDR3 coding sequence is TGCAGCGTTGATCCAGGACCAGGGGAGCAGTACTTC.

V is TRBV18 and J is TRBJ2-5, with TRBD1 matching 7 bases. V was clipped by 1 base and J by 2 bases; unmatched bases: 10. Germline CDR1 KGHSH, CDR2 LQKENI. This CDR3 has 17 amino acids. The CDR3 sequence is CASSPRLGRGKQETQYF. Written as DNA, the CDR3 is TGTGCCAGCTCACCACGTCTCGGCAGGGGGAAACAAGAGACCCAGTACTTC.

V gene TRBV28 combines with J gene TRBJ2-7; TRBD2 might be the D (6 bases). The CDR3 spans 12 residues. Germline lookup yields CDR1 MDHEN and CDR2 SYDVKM. V was shortened by 5 bases and J by 3 bases, with 8 bases between the two germline ends. The CDR3 loop reads CASSADYYEQYF. CDR3 sequence (DNA): TGTGCCAGCAGTGCGGACTACTACGAGCAGTACTTC.

This clone was observed a handful of times. The chain employs TRBV15 and TRBJ2-5; TRBD2 matches at 12 bases. This CDR3 is built from 16 residues. Germline trimming cut 8 bases from V and 2 bases from J; bases unmatched to any gene: 9. CDR1 is LNHNV, CDR2 YYDKDF, per germline (reference sequence). In nucleotides, the CDR3 is TGTGCCACCGTCAACTTGACTAGCGGGAGACAAGAGACCCAGTACTTC. Its protein is CATVNLTSGRQETQYF.

The genes are TRBV2 and TRBJ2-3, with D perhaps being TRBD1 or TRBD2 (6 bases each). The CDR3 extends over 16 amino acids. CDR1 and CDR2 (germline): SNHLY, FYNNEI. With 0 bases removed from V and 2 bases from J, the gap between germline ends came to 12 bases. CDR3 nucleotide sequence: TGTGCCAGCAGTGAAGCGCTAGGGGGGATCACAGATACGCAGTATTTT. Its protein is CASSEALGGITDTQYF. Using reference TRBV2 and TRBJ2-3 for the parts outside the CDR3, the full variable domain is EPEVTQTPSHQVTQMGQEVILRCVPISNHLYFYWYRQILGQKVEFLVSFYNNEISEKSEIFDDQFSVERPDGSNFTLKIRSTKLEDSAMYFCASSEALGGITDTQYFGPGTRLTVL.

The chain uses TRBV28 and TRBJ2-3; D might be TRBD1 or TRBD2, each matching 5 bases. The CDR3 loop spans 12 amino acids. The V gene lost 4 bases and the J gene lost 3 bases, with 5 bases spanning the gap. In germline, CDR1 is MDHEN, CDR2 SYDVKM. CDR3 loop: CASSWGTDTQYF. As DNA, the CDR3 is TGTGCCAGCAGTTGGGGGACAGATACGCAGTATTTT.

Remarks on this clone: The junction does not match germline at one end; this may be a read error. The V gene is TRBV10-2, the J gene TRBJ2-5; no clear D. The V gene's germline CDR1 is WSHSY and CDR2 SAAADI. CDR3 length: 13 amino acids. For the CDR3, the DNA is TGCGCCAGCAGGGAGTGGCAGCAAGAGACCCAGTACTTC. Its translation is CASREWQQETQYF.

The chain links TRBV5-4 to TRBJ2-1, with a weak D call TRBD2 (6 bases). The CDR3 contains 15 residues. Trimming pared 1 base from V and 3 bases from J, leaving 11 bases between. Germline-derived CDR1 and CDR2 are SGHNT and YYREEE (reference sequence). The CDR3 region is CASSLSGSNYNEQFF. DNA for the CDR3: TGTGCCAGCAGCTTGAGCGGGTCTAACTACAATGAGCAGTTCTTC.

The V and J genes are TRBV6-5 and TRBJ2-5; no clear D gene. From germline, CDR1 is MNHEY and CDR2 SVGAGI. V dropped 0 bases and J dropped 0 bases, with 8 bases sitting between them. The CDR3 totals 15 residues. The CDR3 region is CASSYSTGHQETQYF. CDR3 nucleotide sequence: TGTGCCAGCAGTTACTCGACTGGACACCAAGAGACCCAGTACTTC.

The chain uses TRBV28 and TRBJ1-1; D is undetermined. Trimming stripped 10 bases from V and 0 bases from J, with 6 bases between. From germline, CDR1 is MDHEN and CDR2 SYDVKM. The CDR3 is made up of 11 amino acids. The CDR3 sequence is CATHMNTEAFF. In DNA form, the CDR3 reads TGTGCCACGCATATGAACACTGAAGCTTTCTTT.

The chain recombines TRBV19 with TRBJ2-3, with 12 bases fitting TRBD2. Germline V lookup: CDR1 LNHDA, CDR2 SQIVND (reference sequence). J lost 4 bases, V lost 5 bases, and 7 bases had no gene match. There are 16 residues in the CDR3. CDR3 DNA sequence: TGTGCCAGTAGTCCCCGGACTAGCGGGGCGGCAGATACGCAGTATTTT. Translation: CASSPRTSGAADTQYF. Based on the CDR3 plus reference TRBV19 and TRBJ2-3, the full variable domain is DGGITQSPKYLFRKEGQNVTLSCEQNLNHDAMYWYRQDPGQGLRLIYYSQIVNDFQKGDIAEGYSVSREKKESFPLTVTSAQKNPTAFYLCASSPRTSGAADTQYFGPGTRLTVL.

V and J are TRBV10-2 and TRBJ1-1, with no clear D. The V end was cut by 4 bases, the J end by 1 base, with 7 bases between. Germline CDR1 WSHSY, CDR2 SAAADI. The CDR3 covers 13 residues. CDR3 loop: CASSVRQNTEAFF. The CDR3 nucleotides read TGCGCCAGCAGTGTTCGACAGAACACTGAAGCTTTCTTT.

The chain links TRBV28 to TRBJ2-3, with a weak D call TRBD2 (5 bases). The V end lost 5 bases, the J end lost 0 bases, and 12 bases lay between the germline ends. The CDR3 totals 15 residues. CDR1 is MDHEN and CDR2 is SYDVKM in the germline V gene. CDR3 sequence: CASSGETPSTDTQYF. Written as DNA, the CDR3 is TGTGCCAGCAGTGGGGAGACACCAAGCACAGATACGCAGTATTTT.

V usage is TRBV18 and J usage is TRBJ2-7; 12 nucleotides line up with TRBD1. V dropped 3 bases and J dropped 0; count of bases not matched to a gene: 9. This CDR3 comprises 18 residues. Germline-derived CDR1 and CDR2 are KGHSH and LQKENI. The CDR3 is CASSPLGTGGQSSYEQYF. The CDR3 DNA is TGTGCCAGCTCACCCCTCGGGACAGGGGGCCAATCCTCCTACGAGCAGTACTTC.

The chain joins TRBV28 to TRBJ2-7, with D perhaps matching TRBD2 (6 bases). Germline values: CDR1 MDHEN, CDR2 SYDVKM. V shed 3 bases and J shed 4 bases, with 16 bases lying between them. The CDR3 loop spans 15 amino acids. CDR3 region: CASSFGRRDWYEQYF. The CDR3 DNA reads as TGTGCCAGCAGTTTCGGACGGAGGGATTGGTACGAGCAGTACTTC.

The rearrangement uses TRBV7-2 and TRBJ1-1; maybe TRBD1 (6 bases). Per germline, CDR1 SGHTA and CDR2 FQGNSA. The germline V and J ends were trimmed by 1 base and 5 bases, with 14 bases remaining between them. This CDR3 comprises 15 residues. This CDR3 reads CASSLGSRGGTEAFF. The CDR3 bases are TGTGCCAGCAGCTTAGGTTCCAGGGGAGGAACTGAAGCTTTCTTT.

The chain employs TRBV7-9 and TRBJ2-4; 8 bases match TRBD2. Germline V lookup: CDR1 SEHNR, CDR2 FQNEAQ (reference sequence). This CDR3 is built from 17 residues. J lost 1 base, V lost 4 bases, and 9 bases had no gene match. The CDR3 protein is CASSSGRGVLAKNIQYF. The CDR3 bases are TGTGCCAGCAGCTCCGGGAGGGGGGTATTGGCCAAAAACATTCAGTACTTC.

The rearrangement joins TRBV19 to TRBJ2-1; TRBD1 matches 11 bases. CDR1 LNHDA and CDR2 SQIVND come from the germline V gene (reference sequence). CDR3 length equals 14 residues. The junction had 3 bases not matched to a gene; V was cut back by 8 bases and J by 3 bases. The DNA for the CDR3 is TGTGCCAGTTCCGGGACAGGGGGCTACAATGAGCAGTTCTTC. Translation: CASSGTGGYNEQFF.

The chain couples TRBV27 to TRBJ2-1, with D perhaps TRBD2 (5 bases). The germline V gene has CDR1 MNHEY and CDR2 SMNVEV (reference sequence). This CDR3 spans 12 amino acids. Trimming shortened V by 2 bases and J by 9 bases, and 8 bases separated the two germline ends. CDR3 loop: CASSLGEGEQFF. CDR3 DNA: TGTGCCAGCAGTTTAGGAGAGGGTGAGCAGTTCTTC.